This T cell receptor beta chain was sequenced during a study of T cell responses to AZD1222 COVID-19 vaccine. Study outcomes and limitations: White British ancestry dominated among donors, who included more females, and clonal diversity was possibly underestimated. The span of vaccine-associated CD4 TCRs extended across spike, with dominance at 160-218 and 743-854.

Using immunoSEQ multiplex PCR, the repertoire was profiled, and TCRdb retains in-frame clones only, with some absent. The table includes approximately 100,000 clones, 85% to 90% detected once. Remarks on this clone: The antigen is undetermined.

The ends were cut back, 0 bases at V and 1 base at J, with 3 bases in the middle. The CDR3 consists of 13 residues. The germline CDR1 and CDR2 sequences are MNHEY and SMNVEV (reference sequence). The sample here was peripheral blood, taken on day 0 of AZD1222 vaccination. The receptor's source is an adult in good health. The genes are TRBV27 and TRBJ1-1, with D unresolved. CDR3 bases: TGTGCCAGCAGTTTATCAGAGAACACTGAAGCTTTCTTT. Its translation is CASSLSENTEAFF.